These 9 T cell receptor beta chains share one sample of origin, sequenced in a study of blood T cell repertoires in COVID-19. Libraries were prepared by immunoSEQ multiplex PCR; TCRdb keeps only in-frame clonotypes and omits some of them. The sample yields 130,000 or so clones, 84% seen once. Sequenced sample: peripheral blood. These receptors were taken from a woman aged 55-70 years with acute or convalescent COVID-19.

This chain connects TRBV6-6 to TRBJ1-5; 8 positions agree with TRBD1. CDR1 and CDR2 (germline): MNHNY, SVGAGI (reference sequence). With V trimmed by 6 bases and J by 4 bases, 8 bases remained unmatched. CDR3 length: 15 residues. The CDR3 DNA reads as TGTGCCAGCAGGACCAGGGGGCGGGGGAATCAGCCCCAGCATTTT. This translates into CASRTRGRGNQPQHF.

The gene calls are TRBV27 and TRBJ1-1, with D tentatively TRBD1 (5 bases). V lost 3 bases to trimming and J lost 2 bases, with 16 bases between them. Germline CDR1 and CDR2: MNHEY and SMNVEV (reference sequence). CDR3 length: 16 amino acids. CDR3 residues: CASSFMDNLGNTEAFF. For the CDR3, the DNA is TGTGCCAGCAGTTTCATGGACAACCTGGGAAACACTGAAGCTTTCTTT.

J is TRBJ2-5 and V is TRBV24-1, with TRBD1 matching over 10 bases. Germline values: CDR1 KGHDR, CDR2 SFDVKD. This CDR3 region has 17 residues. Trimming cost V 5 bases and J 5 bases; bases outside gene matches: 13. The CDR3 protein is CATSGWYGTGDLETQYF. For the CDR3, the DNA is TGTGCCACCAGTGGCTGGTACGGGACAGGGGATCTGGAGACCCAGTACTTC.

V is TRBV5-4 and J is TRBJ2-1; D remains ambiguous. The CDR3 runs 15 residues. CDR1 SGHNT and CDR2 YYREEE come from the germline V gene (reference sequence). Trimming removed 4 bases at V and 6 bases at J, with 17 bases between. CDR3 amino acids: CASSANPLGGNEQFF. Here the CDR3 DNA reads TGTGCCAGCAGCGCGAATCCCCTCGGTGGCAATGAGCAGTTCTTC.

The V and J genes are TRBV7-9 and TRBJ2-1; TRBD1 matches at 8 bases. Germline-derived CDR1 and CDR2 are SEHNR and FQNEAQ (reference sequence). V shed 5 bases and J 9 bases; nucleotides not matched to a gene: 9. The CDR3 has 14 residues. CDR3 DNA sequence: TGTGCCAGCAGCCCCCCCCCAGGGGGCGGTGAGCAGTTCTTC. Amino acid sequence: CASSPPPGGGEQFF.

This clone was seen only once. This chain joins TRBV5-6 and TRBJ1-1; 8 positions match TRBD1. There are 14 residues in the CDR3. Germline-derived CDR1 and CDR2 are SGHDT and YYEEEE. Trimming removed 4 bases from V and 6 bases from J; junction bases left unmatched: 8. CDR3 residues: CASSQPDRGAEAFF. The CDR3 region has the DNA TGTGCCAGCAGCCAACCCGACAGGGGCGCTGAAGCTTTCTTT.

The V and J genes are TRBV6-2 or TRBV6-3 and TRBJ1-2; possibly TRBD1 for D (5 bases). CDR1 is MNHEY, CDR2 SVGEGT, per germline. The V end lost 4 bases, the J end lost 8 bases, and 14 bases lay between the germline ends. There are 13 residues in the CDR3. As DNA, the CDR3 is TGTGCCAGCAGTTTATCCCAGGGTAGCGGCTACACCTTC. Encoded protein: CASSLSQGSGYTF.

The chain links TRBV10-3 to TRBJ2-1; 7 nucleotides align to TRBD1. This CDR3 has 14 residues. The V and J ends lost 4 bases and 5 bases, in that order; junction bases with no gene match: 5. CDR1 is ENHRY, CDR2 SYGVKD, per germline. The chain's CDR3 is CAISVGTADNEQFF. The CDR3 nucleotides read TGTGCCATCAGTGTTGGGACAGCCGACAATGAGCAGTTCTTC.

The rearrangement uses TRBV25-1 and TRBJ2-2; 8 bases are a match to TRBD1. Germline CDR1 reads MGHDK; CDR2 reads SYGVNS. The V gene end was trimmed by 5 bases and the J gene end by 4 bases; junction bases not matched to a gene: 12. The CDR3 contains 17 residues. The CDR3 loop is CASSQRAGTGRTGELFF. In DNA, the CDR3 is TGTGCCAGCAGTCAACGTGCCGGGACAGGACGCACCGGGGAGCTGTTTTTT.